These T cell receptor beta chains were read from a single sample in a study of T-cell reconstitution after alpha-beta-depleted transplantation in children. From the PCR reads, TCRdb called clonotypes with MiXCR, one entry per CDR3 protein. The profile covers 200,000 to 250,000 distinct CDR3 sequences, with 9.5% to 13% appearing a single time and roughly 27% taken by the ten largest. The sequencing here drew on PBMCs, taken before TCRalphabeta/CD19-depleted stem cell transplant. The receptors here all came from a child under three years old with acute myeloid leukemia, due to receive a stem cell transplant. Both conserved end residues are part of each CDR3. Some rows have no size entry. The others give once, few or many, or a class for an expanded clone.

v_call	j_call	clone_size	cdr3_aa
TRBV10-3	TRBJ2-3	many	CAISEGLAGGTDTQYF
TRBV7-8	TRBJ2-3	many	CASTLTNRGPSTDTQYF
TRBV20-1	TRBJ2-3	NA	CSARLTNGFTDTQYF
TRBV30	TRBJ1-1	many	CAWSTGQAGSEAFF
TRBV20-1	TRBJ2-3	many	CSARVSVAGGRTQYF
TRBV20-1	TRBJ1-1	many	CSARDLWGTTGSDTEAFF
TRBV7-2	TRBJ2-2	many	CASSLAMGTGELFF
TRBV5-1	TRBJ1-1	NA	CAGSLIGTQNTEAFF
TRBV3-1	TRBJ1-1	many	CASSQDVGQGEAFF
TRBV5-4	TRBJ2-5	many	CASSLTVRVGETQYF
TRBV5-1	TRBJ2-2	many	CASSSDPRDGELFF
TRBV12-3/TRBV12-4	TRBJ1-5	many	CASFEGNQPQHF
TRBV19	TRBJ1-2	many	CASSMKGTYGYTF
TRBV12-3/TRBV12-4	TRBJ2-6	many	CASSKGVSGANVLTF
TRBV20-1	TRBJ2-5	few	CSASPVGLRETQYF
TRBV24-1	TRBJ2-3	many	CATSATTLIDTQYF
TRBV5-1	TRBJ2-2	many	CASSLDTVTGELFF
TRBV5-1	TRBJ1-3	once	CASSLEGGPGNTIYF
TRBV28	TRBJ2-3	many	CASSPGTPRTDTQYF
TRBV28	TRBJ2-7	many	CASSRTRSSYEQYF
TRBV21-1	TRBJ2-5	few	CASSKFGSDSDRETQYF
TRBV6-1	TRBJ2-5	many	CASSEDRQETQYF
TRBV11-2	TRBJ2-2	many	CASSLTGLAGELFF
TRBV12-3/TRBV12-4	TRBJ2-4	many	CASRAGGVDKNIQYF
TRBV5-1	TRBJ2-7	many	CASSYATGGNEQYF
TRBV7-6	TRBJ1-5	many	CASSRTGNNQPQHF
TRBV9	TRBJ2-3	many	CASSASGSPTDTQYF
TRBV7-9	TRBJ2-3	many	CASSFPLTSGRRGTDTQYF
TRBV11-3	TRBJ2-1	many	CASSPTDGGRQFF
TRBV5-4	TRBJ2-5	many	CASSLAGTGGETQYF
TRBV5-1	TRBJ2-1	many	CASSLAINEQFF